These 23 T cell receptor beta chains share one sample of origin, sequenced in a study of cytomegalovirus exposure and HLA in healthy donors. It was with 60 Vbeta and 13 Jbeta primers that the PCR ran. Some clones are missing from TCRdb's copy, which holds only in-frame ones; the method was immunoSEQ multiplex PCR. The data contain 40,000 to 55,000 clones, over 70% of them singletons. Material for sequencing was PBMCs. These receptors all come from a man aged 18 to 30 in good health and CMV-seronegative.

The rearrangement uses TRBV7-6 and TRBJ2-1; D perhaps matches TRBD1 (5 bases). With 4 bases removed from V and 8 bases from J, the gap between germline ends came to 9 bases. Germline V gives CDR1 SGHVS, CDR2 FNYEAQ. The CDR3 is 12 residues long. The CDR3 DNA reads as TGTGCCAGCAGCTCTAGGGGCGATGAGCAGTTCTTC. Residues: CASSSRGDEQFF.

This clone was counted only a few times. This rearrangement joins TRBV5-4 to TRBJ2-7, with TRBD2 as a possible D gene (6 bases). V dropped 4 bases and J dropped 2 bases, with 10 bases sitting between them. The CDR3 is 13 residues long. Germline V gene lookup returns CDR1 SGHNT and CDR2 YYREEE (reference sequence). The CDR3, as DNA: TGTGCCAGCAGCCTCGGAGGGACCTACGAGCAGTACTTC. It specifies CASSLGGTYEQYF.

This clone was found once. The rearrangement links TRBV30 to TRBJ2-5, with D perhaps matching TRBD1 (6 bases). V was pared by 0 bases and J by 1 base, with 12 bases between. This CDR3 has 15 residues. Germline V gene sequence: CDR1 GTSNPN, CDR2 SVGIG (reference sequence). CDR3 residues: CAWSVLGTFQETQYF. CDR3 nucleotide sequence: TGTGCCTGGAGTGTACTAGGGACATTCCAAGAGACCCAGTACTTC.

The V gene is TRBV15, the J gene TRBJ2-1; unclear D gene. Between the trimmed V and J ends, which lost 0 bases and 7 bases, there was a span of 7 bases. The CDR3 sequence is 13 residues long. CDR1 LNHNV and CDR2 YYDKDF come from the germline V gene (reference sequence). The CDR3 DNA reads TGTGCCACCAGCAGAGATATCGGGAATGAGCAGTTCTTC. It codes for CATSRDIGNEQFF.

This clone was recorded a few times. This rearrangement joins TRBV7-9 to TRBJ1-2; 7 bases agree with TRBD1. Per germline, CDR1 SEHNR and CDR2 FQNEAQ (reference sequence). The V segment lost 4 bases and the J segment 8 bases; nucleotides outside the gene matches: 19. The CDR3 runs to 17 residues. CDR3 sequence (DNA): TGTGCCAGCAGCTCCGACTCACGACAGGGTAGGGTCTTCGGCTACACCTTC. It translates to CASSSDSRQGRVFGYTF.

The V and J genes are TRBV29-1 and TRBJ1-5; 8 nucleotides line up with TRBD1. CDR3 length equals 13 residues. The germline CDR1 and CDR2 sequences are SQVTM and ANQGSEA. V lost 7 bases to trimming and J lost 4 bases; unmatched junction nucleotides: 6. The DNA for the CDR3 is TGCAGCGGATCAGGGGGCGGGAATCAGCCCCAGCATTTT. Protein product: CSGSGGGNQPQHF.

The V gene is TRBV21-1, the J gene TRBJ1-1; whether TRBD1, the table's D call, matches the DNA was not checked. TRBV21-1 is tagged as a pseudogene. CDR3 length equals 14 residues. The CDR3 DNA sequence: TGTGCCAGCAGGTTAAGACAGGGGTACGGTGAAGCTTTCTTT. It is translated as CASRLRQGYGEAFF.

The chain joins TRBV20-1 to TRBJ1-3; D unclear. CDR1 DFQATT and CDR2 SNEGSKA come from the germline V gene (reference sequence). Between the trimmed V and J ends, which lost 5 bases and 2 bases, there was a span of 4 bases. The CDR3 is 11 residues long. Here the CDR3 DNA reads TGCAGTGCTCTAACTGGAAACACCATATATTTT. This codes for CSALTGNTIYF.

The chain couples TRBV7-9 to TRBJ2-1; weak D call: TRBD2 (5 bases). V gave up 4 bases and J gave up 7 bases, with 14 bases separating them. CDR1 and CDR2 (germline): SEHNR, FQNEAQ (reference sequence). The CDR3 runs 14 residues. Written as DNA, the CDR3 is TGTGCCAGCAGCTGGTTTGGTACGGGGAATGAGCAGTTCTTC. It is translated as CASSWFGTGNEQFF.

This rearrangement joins TRBV28 to TRBJ1-5; perhaps TRBD1 as D (5 bases). The CDR3 sequence is 15 residues long. Germline V gene data show CDR1 as MDHEN and CDR2 as SYDVKM. The ends were cut back, 5 bases at V and 0 bases at J, with 11 bases in the middle. DNA for the CDR3: TGTGCCAGCAGTGGGGCTTGGGGTAGCAATCAGCCCCAGCATTTT. The encoded protein is CASSGAWGSNQPQHF. Based on the CDR3 plus reference TRBV28 and TRBJ1-5, the full variable domain is DVKVTQSSRYLVKRTGEKVFLECVQDMDHENMFWYRQDPGLGLRLIYFSYDVKMKEKGDIPEGYSVSREKKERFSLILESASTNQTSMYLCASSGAWGSNQPQHFGDGTRLSIL.

The CDR3 spells CASMGQANQPQHF. CDR3 sequence (DNA): TGTGCCAGCATGGGACAGGCCAATCAGCCCCAGCATTTT. The rearrangement links TRBV28 to TRBJ1-5; 8 nucleotides line up with TRBD1. V lost 7 bases to trimming and J lost 3 bases; unmatched junction nucleotides: 2. Germline V gene data show CDR1 as MDHEN and CDR2 as SYDVKM. The CDR3 contains 13 residues. The complete variable domain, with remaining parts taken from reference TRBV28 and TRBJ1-5, reads DVKVTQSSRYLVKRTGEKVFLECVQDMDHENMFWYRQDPGLGLRLIYFSYDVKMKEKGDIPEGYSVSREKKERFSLILESASTNQTSMYLCASMGQANQPQHFGDGTRLSIL.

V gene TRBV25-1 combines with J gene TRBJ1-6, with D possibly matching TRBD1 (6 bases). Per the germline V gene, CDR1 is MGHDK and CDR2 is SYGVNS. V was trimmed by 5 bases and J by 10 bases, leaving 21 bases between them. This CDR3 region has 16 residues. CDR3 loop: CASSLGVGQGWSPLHF. In nucleotides, the CDR3 is TGTGCCAGCAGTTTAGGGGTGGGGCAGGGGTGGTCACCCCTCCACTTT.

This clone was seen a handful of times. The CDR3 here is CASRPEATNEKLFF. The CDR3, as DNA: TGCGCCAGCAGGCCCGAGGCCACTAATGAAAAACTGTTTTTT. J is TRBJ1-4 and V is TRBV5-1, with D unclear. V was trimmed by 5 bases and J by 2 bases, leaving 10 bases between them. The CDR3 is made up of 14 amino acids. The germline V gene has CDR1 SGHRS and CDR2 YFSETQ.

This clone was seen only a few times. The chain uses TRBV6-5 and TRBJ1-4; 11 positions agree with TRBD1. V lost 2 bases to trimming and J lost 10 bases; unmatched junction nucleotides: 9. CDR1 and CDR2 (germline): MNHEY, SVGAGI. This CDR3 contains 16 residues. CDR3 nucleotides: TGTGCCAGCAGTTACGGCCCCGGGACAGGGGGGGGAAAACTGTTTTTT. It codes for CASSYGPGTGGGKLFF.

The CDR3, as DNA: TGTGCCAGCACCGAGGAGAGTTATCAGCCCCAGCATTTT. Translation gives CASTEESYQPQHF. This chain uses TRBV6-1 with TRBJ1-5, with D unclear. The CDR3 covers 13 residues. Trimming left V 7 bases short and J 5 bases short, with 12 bases between. The germline gives CDR1 MNHNS, CDR2 SASEGT.

This clone was counted a few times. The chain links TRBV4-3 to TRBJ2-7; D call uncertain. The CDR3 runs to 15 residues. V was shortened by 1 base and J by 1 base, with 11 bases between the two germline ends. The germline CDR1 and CDR2 sequences are LGHNA and YSLEER. CDR3 protein: CASSQGSHLSYEQYF. The DNA for the CDR3 is TGCGCCAGCAGCCAAGGATCCCACTTGTCCTACGAGCAGTACTTC.

This chain joins TRBV6-6 and TRBJ1-1; tentative D call: TRBD1 (6 bases). Trimming pared 4 bases from V and 4 bases from J, leaving 16 bases between. Germline V gene sequence: CDR1 MNHNY, CDR2 SVGAGI (reference sequence). This CDR3 region has 15 residues. The CDR3, as DNA: TGTGCCAGCAGTTCGGGCAGGGGACGTTCCACTGAAGCTTTCTTT. It yields the protein CASSSGRGRSTEAFF.

The sample holds a few counts of this clone. The chain employs TRBV5-1 and TRBJ2-3; D gene ambiguous. Germline V gene data show CDR1 as SGHRS and CDR2 as YFSETQ. This CDR3 comprises 17 residues. Trimming took 2 bases from V and 0 from J, leaving 16 bases between them. CDR3 loop: CASSFLGATTSTDTQYF. DNA for the CDR3: TGCGCCAGCAGCTTTTTAGGAGCCACTACTAGCACAGATACGCAGTATTTT.

This rearrangement joins TRBV10-3 to TRBJ2-3, with 7 bases fitting TRBD1. Germline CDR1 and CDR2: ENHRY and SYGVKD. The CDR3 contains 16 residues. J lost 0 bases, V lost 3 bases, and 6 bases had no gene match. In DNA form, the CDR3 reads TGTGCCATCAGTGATCTTGGGACAGCTAGCACAGATACGCAGTATTTT. Encoded protein: CAISDLGTASTDTQYF.

This clone was seen only a few times. V is TRBV6-5 and J is TRBJ1-2, with TRBD1 as a possible D gene (5 bases). This CDR3 region has 14 residues. The V gene's germline CDR1 is MNHEY and CDR2 SVGAGI. V lost 5 bases and J lost 4, with 14 bases in between. Here the CDR3 reads CASSDPPGGYGYTF. The CDR3 DNA is TGTGCCAGCAGTGACCCCCCCGGGGGCTATGGCTACACCTTC.

The gene calls are TRBV4-3 and TRBJ2-7; D possibly corresponds to TRBD1 (6 bases). In germline, CDR1 is LGHNA, CDR2 YSLEER. V lost 5 bases to trimming and J lost 3 bases, with 14 bases between them. CDR3 length equals 14 residues. The DNA for the CDR3 is TGCGCCAGCAGCAAGGCACAGGGCCGCTACGAGCAGTACTTC. It translates to CASSKAQGRYEQYF.

The gene calls are TRBV5-1 and TRBJ2-3, with D unresolved. Germline loops: CDR1 SGHRS, CDR2 YFSETQ. The CDR3 is made up of 15 amino acids. Trimming shortened V by 1 base and J by 1 base, and 10 bases separated the two germline ends. CDR3 nucleotide sequence: TGCGCCAGCAGCTTGCTTAGCCCGCGCACAGATACGCAGTATTTT. Its translation is CASSLLSPRTDTQYF.

This clone appeared once. This chain joins TRBV25-1 and TRBJ2-7, with TRBD1 matching 11 bases. Germline trimming cut 6 bases from V and 7 bases from J; bases unmatched to any gene: 5. CDR3 length: 13 amino acids. In germline, CDR1 is MGHDK, CDR2 SYGVNS. DNA for the CDR3: TGTGCCAGCAGGGACAGGGGGCTTGGGGAGCAGTACTTC. Protein sequence: CASRDRGLGEQYF.